The source of this T cell receptor (beta chain) is a study of shared clonotypes between healthy human individuals. About the study: Serving as donors were two women and a few men, whose ages spanned 18 to 49. Per-donor plates numbered three CD4 naive, three CD4 memory, two CD8 naive and one CD8 memory.

V lost 7 bases to trimming and J lost 8 bases; unmatched junction nucleotides: 14. The germline V gene has CDR1 MDHEN and CDR2 SYDVKM. This CDR3 comprises 16 residues. There are a few counts of this clone. Each donor was a Caucasian adult residing in Nashville, Tennessee. Sequencing was at deep level. Sequenced by immunoSEQ multiplex PCR; TCRdb stores in-frame clones only, minus some. The table has 650,000 to 800,000 clones, roughly 72% seen once; the top ten hold approximately 2%. This sequence joins TRBV28 and TRBJ1-4; TRBD1 matches 9 bases. Sequencing was carried out using memory CD4+ T cells sorted from blood. Indicated subset: CD45RA-negative fraction. This receptor was identified in a woman aged 25 to 45 in good health. The CDR3 protein is CASNRPPGQGLEKLFF. The CDR3 region has the DNA TGTGCCAGCAACAGACCTCCGGGACAGGGCTTGGAAAAACTGTTTTTT.